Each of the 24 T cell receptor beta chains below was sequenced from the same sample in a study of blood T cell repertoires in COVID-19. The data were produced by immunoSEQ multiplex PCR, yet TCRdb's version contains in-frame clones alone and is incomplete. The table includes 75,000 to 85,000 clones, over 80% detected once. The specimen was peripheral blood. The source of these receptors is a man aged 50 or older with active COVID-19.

In DNA, the CDR3 is TGTGCCAGTACGGTTGGGGACAGGTCCACAGATACGCAGTATTTT. It yields the protein CASTVGDRSTDTQYF. The chain combines TRBV19 with TRBJ2-3; 8 nucleotides line up with TRBD1. V shed 7 bases, J shed 2 bases, and the junction held 8 bases outside the gene matches. CDR1 is LNHDA and CDR2 is SQIVND in the germline V gene (reference sequence). There are 15 residues in the CDR3.

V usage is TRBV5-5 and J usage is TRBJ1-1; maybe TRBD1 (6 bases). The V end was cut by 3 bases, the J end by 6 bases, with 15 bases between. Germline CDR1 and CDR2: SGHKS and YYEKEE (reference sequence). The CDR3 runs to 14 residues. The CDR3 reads CASSWGQGSPEAFF. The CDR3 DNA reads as TGTGCCAGCAGCTGGGGGCAGGGTTCCCCTGAAGCTTTCTTT.

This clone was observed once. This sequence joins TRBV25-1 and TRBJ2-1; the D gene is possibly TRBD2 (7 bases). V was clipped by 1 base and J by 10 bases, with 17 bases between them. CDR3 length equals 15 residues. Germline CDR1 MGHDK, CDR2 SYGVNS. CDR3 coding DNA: TGTGCCAGCAGTGAATTCACGGTGGGAGGGGGGGAGCAGTTCTTC. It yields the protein CASSEFTVGGGEQFF.

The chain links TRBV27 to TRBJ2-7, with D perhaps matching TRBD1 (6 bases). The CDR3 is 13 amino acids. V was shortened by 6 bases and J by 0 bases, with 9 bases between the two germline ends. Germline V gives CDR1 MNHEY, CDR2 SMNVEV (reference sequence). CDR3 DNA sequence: TGTGCCAGCAGAAGACAGGACTCCTACGAGCAGTACTTC. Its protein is CASRRQDSYEQYF.

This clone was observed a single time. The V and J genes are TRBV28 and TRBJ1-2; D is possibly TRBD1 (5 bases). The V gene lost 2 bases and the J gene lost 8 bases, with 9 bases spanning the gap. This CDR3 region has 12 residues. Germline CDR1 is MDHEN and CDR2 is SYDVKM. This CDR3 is CASSLAGQGYTF. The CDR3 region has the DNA TGTGCCAGCAGTTTAGCAGGGCAAGGCTACACCTTC.

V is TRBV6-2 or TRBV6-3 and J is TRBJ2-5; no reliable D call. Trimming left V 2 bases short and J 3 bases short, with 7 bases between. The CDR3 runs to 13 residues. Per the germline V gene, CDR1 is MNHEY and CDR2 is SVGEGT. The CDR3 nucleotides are TGTGCCAGCAGTTACGGAACTAAAGAGACCCAGTACTTC. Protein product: CASSYGTKETQYF.

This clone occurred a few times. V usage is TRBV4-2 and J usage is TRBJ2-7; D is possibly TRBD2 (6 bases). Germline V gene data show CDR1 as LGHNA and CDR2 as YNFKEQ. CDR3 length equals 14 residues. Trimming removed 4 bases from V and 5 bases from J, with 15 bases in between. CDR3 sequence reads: CASSRAGSDDEQYF. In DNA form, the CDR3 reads TGTGCCAGCAGCCGCGCCGGGAGTGACGACGAGCAGTACTTC.

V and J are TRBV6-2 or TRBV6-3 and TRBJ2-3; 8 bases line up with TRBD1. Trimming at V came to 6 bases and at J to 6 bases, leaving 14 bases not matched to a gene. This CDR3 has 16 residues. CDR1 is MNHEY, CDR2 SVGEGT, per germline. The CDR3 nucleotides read TGTGCCAGCAGACCTTCCGGGACAGGAAGGGGTGATACGCAGTATTTT. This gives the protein CASRPSGTGRGDTQYF.

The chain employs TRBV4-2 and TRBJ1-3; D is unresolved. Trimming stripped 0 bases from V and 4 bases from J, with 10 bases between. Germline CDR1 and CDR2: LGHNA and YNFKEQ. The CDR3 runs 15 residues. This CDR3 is CASSQERQRGNTIYF. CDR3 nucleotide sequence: TGTGCCAGCAGCCAAGAACGGCAGCGAGGAAACACCATATATTTT.

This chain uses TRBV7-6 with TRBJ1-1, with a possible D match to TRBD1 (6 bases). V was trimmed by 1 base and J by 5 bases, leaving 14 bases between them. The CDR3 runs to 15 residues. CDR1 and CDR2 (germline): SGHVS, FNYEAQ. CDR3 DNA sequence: TGTGCCAGCAGCTTAGTAACAGGGAGTCGAACTGAAGCTTTCTTT. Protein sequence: CASSLVTGSRTEAFF. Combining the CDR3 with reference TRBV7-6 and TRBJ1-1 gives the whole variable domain GAGVSQSPRYKVTKRGQDVALRCDPISGHVSLYWYRQALGQGPEFLTYFNYEAQQDKSGLPNDRFSAERPEGSISTLTIQRTEQRDSAMYRCASSLVTGSRTEAFFGQGTRLTVV.

CDR3 nucleotides: TGTGCCAGCAGCTTAGCGGGCAGCACAGATACGCAGTATTTT. Translation: CASSLAGSTDTQYF. This sequence joins TRBV7-9 and TRBJ2-3; D is unclear. Trimming cost V 0 bases and J 0 bases, with 4 bases left between them. The V gene's germline CDR1 is SEHNR and CDR2 FQNEAQ (reference sequence). The CDR3 is 14 amino acids.

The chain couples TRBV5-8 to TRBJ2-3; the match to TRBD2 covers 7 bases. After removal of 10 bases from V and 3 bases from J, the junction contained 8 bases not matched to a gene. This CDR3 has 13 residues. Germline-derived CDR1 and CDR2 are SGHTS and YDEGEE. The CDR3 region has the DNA TGTGCCCAGGGAGGGGTCAGAACAGATACGCAGTATTTT. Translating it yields CAQGGVRTDTQYF.

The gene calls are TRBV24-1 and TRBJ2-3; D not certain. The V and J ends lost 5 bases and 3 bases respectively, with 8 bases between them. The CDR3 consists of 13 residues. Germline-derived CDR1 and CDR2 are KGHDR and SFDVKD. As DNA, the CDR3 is TGTGCCACCAGTGTTACAGCAACAGATACGCAGTATTTT. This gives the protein CATSVTATDTQYF.

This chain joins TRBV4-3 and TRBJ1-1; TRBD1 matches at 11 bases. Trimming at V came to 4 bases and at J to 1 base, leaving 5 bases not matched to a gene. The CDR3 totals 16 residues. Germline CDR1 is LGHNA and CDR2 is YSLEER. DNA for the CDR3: TGCGCCAGCAGCCGAACTGGGACAGGGGGGAACACTGAAGCTTTCTTT. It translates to CASSRTGTGGNTEAFF.

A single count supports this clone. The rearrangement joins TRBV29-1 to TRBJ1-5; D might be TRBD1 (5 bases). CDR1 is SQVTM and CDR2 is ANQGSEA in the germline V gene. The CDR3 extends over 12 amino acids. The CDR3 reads CGAGSANQPQHF. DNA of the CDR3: TGCGGGGCCGGGTCGGCAAATCAGCCCCAGCATTTT. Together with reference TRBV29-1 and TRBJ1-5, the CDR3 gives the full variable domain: SAVISQKPSRDICQRGTSLTIQCQVDSQVTMMFWYRQQPGQSLTLIATANQGSEATYESGFVIDKFPISRPNLTFSTLTVSNMSPEDSSIYLCGAGSANQPQHFGDGTRLSIL.

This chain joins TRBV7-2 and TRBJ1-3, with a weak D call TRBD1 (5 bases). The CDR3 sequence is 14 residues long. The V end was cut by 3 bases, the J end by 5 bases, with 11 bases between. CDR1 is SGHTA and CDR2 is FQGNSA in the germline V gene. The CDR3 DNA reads TGTGCCAGCAGCTTGCGGCAGGGAAGAAACACCATATATTTT. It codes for CASSLRQGRNTIYF.

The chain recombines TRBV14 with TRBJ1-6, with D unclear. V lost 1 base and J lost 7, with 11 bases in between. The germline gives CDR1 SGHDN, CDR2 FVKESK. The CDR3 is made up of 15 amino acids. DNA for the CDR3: TGTGCCAGCAGCCAAGGGGGAGGGAGGAATTCACCCCTCCACTTT. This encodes CASSQGGGRNSPLHF.

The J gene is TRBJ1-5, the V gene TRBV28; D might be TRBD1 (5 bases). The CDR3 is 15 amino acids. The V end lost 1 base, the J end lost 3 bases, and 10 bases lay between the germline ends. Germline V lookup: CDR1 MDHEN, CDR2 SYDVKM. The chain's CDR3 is CASSLSGRANQPQHF. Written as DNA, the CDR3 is TGTGCCAGCAGTTTATCTGGCAGGGCCAATCAGCCCCAGCATTTT.

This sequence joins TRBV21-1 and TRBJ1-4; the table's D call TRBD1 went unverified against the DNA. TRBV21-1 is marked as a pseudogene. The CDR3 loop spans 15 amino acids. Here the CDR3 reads CASSKKEGADEKLFF. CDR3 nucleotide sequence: TGTGCCAGCAGCAAGAAGGAGGGGGCTGATGAAAAACTGTTTTTT.

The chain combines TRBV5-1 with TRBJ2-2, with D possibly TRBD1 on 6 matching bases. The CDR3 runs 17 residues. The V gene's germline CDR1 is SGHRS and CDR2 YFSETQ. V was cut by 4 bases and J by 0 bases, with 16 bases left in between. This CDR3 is CASSKGTGTTNTGELFF. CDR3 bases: TGCGCCAGCAGCAAGGGAACCGGGACAACGAACACCGGGGAGCTGTTTTTT.

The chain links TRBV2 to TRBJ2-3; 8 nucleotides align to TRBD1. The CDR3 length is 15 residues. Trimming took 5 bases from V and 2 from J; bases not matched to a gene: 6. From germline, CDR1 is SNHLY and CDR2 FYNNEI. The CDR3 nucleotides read TGTGCCAGCAGTAGGGGACAGGTACTCACAGATACGCAGTATTTT. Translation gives CASSRGQVLTDTQYF.

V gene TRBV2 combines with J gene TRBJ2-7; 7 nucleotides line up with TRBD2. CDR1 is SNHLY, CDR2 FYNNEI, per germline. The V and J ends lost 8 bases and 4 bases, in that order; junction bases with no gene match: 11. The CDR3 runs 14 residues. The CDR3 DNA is TGTGCCAGCGGCCCAGGGCGGGAGAGGTACGAGCAGTACTTC. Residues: CASGPGRERYEQYF. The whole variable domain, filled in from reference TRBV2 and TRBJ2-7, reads EPEVTQTPSHQVTQMGQEVILRCVPISNHLYFYWYRQILGQKVEFLVSFYNNEISEKSEIFDDQFSVERPDGSNFTLKIRSTKLEDSAMYFCASGPGRERYEQYFGPGTRLTVT.

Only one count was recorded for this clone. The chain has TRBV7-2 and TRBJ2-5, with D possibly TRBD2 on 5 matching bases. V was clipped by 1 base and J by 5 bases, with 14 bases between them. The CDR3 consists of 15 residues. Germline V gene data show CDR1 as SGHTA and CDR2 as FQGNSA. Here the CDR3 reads CASSLGALGQETQYF. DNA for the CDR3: TGTGCCAGCAGCTTAGGCGCACTAGGTCAGGAGACCCAGTACTTC. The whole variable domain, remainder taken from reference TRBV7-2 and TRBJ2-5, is GAGVSQSPSNKVTEKGKDVELRCDPISGHTALYWYRQSLGQGLEFLIYFQGNSAPDKSGLPSDRFSAERTGGSVSTLTIQRTQQEDSAVYLCASSLGALGQETQYFGPGTRLLVL.

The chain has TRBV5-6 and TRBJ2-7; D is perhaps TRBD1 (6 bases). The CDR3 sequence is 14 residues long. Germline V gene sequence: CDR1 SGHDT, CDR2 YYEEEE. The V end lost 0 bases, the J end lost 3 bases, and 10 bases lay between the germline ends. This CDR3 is CASSLEQGRYEQYF. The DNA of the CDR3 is TGTGCCAGCAGCTTGGAACAGGGTCGCTACGAGCAGTACTTC.